This T cell receptor (beta chain) was sequenced in a study of low-dose radiotherapy and immunotherapy resistance in tumors. Study overall: Cohort 1 was treated with 0.5 Gy per fraction at 2-week intervals, amounting to 6.5 Gy overall. Intravenous ipilimumab 1 mg/kg every six weeks was given with nivolumab 240 mg every two weeks.

This clonotype was seen ten or more times. A read error may account for a junction end that differs from germline. With TRAV- and TRBV-specific primers, first-strand cDNA was made, covering the alpha and beta chains. TCR amplification used 15 to 20 PCR cycles, a constant-region primer and a V-primer adapter. TCRdb reprocessed the reads with MiXCR, giving one entry per CDR3 protein. Seen here are 95,000 to 100,000 distinct CDR3 sequences, 20% observed once, and the top ten hold over 3.5%. The time point: after trial treatment. Treatment denoted: LDRT plus nivolumab, ipilimumab, low-dose cyclophosphamide and aspirin (RACIN trial). Low-dose radiotherapy, low-dose cyclophosphamide, aspirin, ipilimumab and nivolumab were all given to the donors. Each eligible patient had an advanced solid tumor, and these tumors lacked tumor-infiltrating lymphocytes. Specimen: PBMCs, collected after low-dose radiotherapy plus immunotherapy. The TCR comes from a male donor with prostate cancer.

The CDR3: CARETPNPGELFF. The CDR3 coding sequence is TGCGCCAGAGAGACACCGAACCCCGGGGAGCTGTTTTTT. The chain is built from TRBV10-1 and TRBJ2-2; D not resolved. CDR3 length equals 13 residues. Germline V CDR1 and CDR2: WNHNN, SYGVQD (reference sequence).